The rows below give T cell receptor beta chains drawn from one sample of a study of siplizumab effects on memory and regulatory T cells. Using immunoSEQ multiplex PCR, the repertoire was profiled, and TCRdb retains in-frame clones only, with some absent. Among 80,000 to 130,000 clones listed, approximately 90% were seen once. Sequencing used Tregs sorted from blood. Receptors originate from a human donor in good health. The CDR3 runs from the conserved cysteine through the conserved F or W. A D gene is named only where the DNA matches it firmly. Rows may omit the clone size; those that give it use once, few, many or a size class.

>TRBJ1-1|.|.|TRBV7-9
TGTGCCAGCAGCTTAGGCTTAGCGACAGGGAACACTGAAGCTTTCTTT
CASSLGLATGNTEAFF
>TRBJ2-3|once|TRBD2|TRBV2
TGTGCCAGCAGTGAAAATTTAGCGGGAGCCACAGATACGCAGTATTTT
CASSENLAGATDTQYF
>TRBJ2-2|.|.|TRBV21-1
TGTGCCAGCAGCAAAGGGTGGACCGGGGAGCTGTTTTTT
CASSKGWTGELFF
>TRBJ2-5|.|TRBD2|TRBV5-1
TGCGCCAGCAGCTCCCGGGCCTACCCAGGGAGGGGCCGAGCAGAGACCCAGTACTTC
CASSSRAYPGRGRAETQYF
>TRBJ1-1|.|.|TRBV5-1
TGCGCCAGCCGGCCGACAGTTTTCCCCACTGAAGCTTTCTTT
CASRPTVFPTEAFF
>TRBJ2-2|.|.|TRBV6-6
TGTGCCAGCAGTTACTCCACAGGGACCGGGGAGCTGTTTTTT
CASSYSTGTGELFF
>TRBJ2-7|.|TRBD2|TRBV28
TGTGCCAGCAAAACCCGACTAGCGGGAAACTACGAGCAGTACTTC
CASKTRLAGNYEQYF
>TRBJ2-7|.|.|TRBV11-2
TGTGCCAGCAGCTTTCAGCTTGGGAGGAGGGTCTACGAGCAGTACTTC
CASSFQLGRRVYEQYF
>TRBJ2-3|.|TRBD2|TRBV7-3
TGTGCCAGCAGCAACGGGCTAGCGGGCGCAGATACGCAGTATTTT
CASSNGLAGADTQYF
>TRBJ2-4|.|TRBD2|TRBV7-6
TGTGCCAGCAGCCCCTTGGGACTAGCGGGAGTGGCGGCCAAAAACATTCAGTACTTC
CASSPLGLAGVAAKNIQYF
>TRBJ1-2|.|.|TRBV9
TGTGCCAGCAGCGTACCAGGACTAAATGGCTACACCTTC
CASSVPGLNGYTF
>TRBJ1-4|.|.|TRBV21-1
TGTGCCAGCAGCAAAAGGACAGGCACTAATGAAAAACTGTTTTTT
CASSKRTGTNEKLFF
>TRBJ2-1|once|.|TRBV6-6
TGTGCCAGCAGTTACTCTAAGGCCAGCTCCTACAATGAGCAGTTCTTC
CASSYSKASSYNEQFF
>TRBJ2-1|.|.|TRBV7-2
TGTGCCAGCAGCTTAGTCTGGGGATTGGGAAATGAGCAGTTCTTC
CASSLVWGLGNEQFF
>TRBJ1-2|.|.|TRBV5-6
TGTGCCAGCAGCTCGAATCCCTTGGACAGAATCTATGGCTACACCTTC
CASSSNPLDRIYGYTF
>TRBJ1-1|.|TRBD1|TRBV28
TGTGCCAGCAGGTGGACAGGCGGGAGCACTGAAGCTTTCTTT
CASRWTGGSTEAFF
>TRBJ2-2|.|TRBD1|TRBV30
TGTGCCTGGAGGCGGACAGGGAACACCGGGGAGCTGTTTTTT
CAWRRTGNTGELFF
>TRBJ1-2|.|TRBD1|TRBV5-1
TGCGCCAGCAGCTCGGGGGGACAGATTATGTATGGCTACACCTTC
CASSSGGQIMYGYTF
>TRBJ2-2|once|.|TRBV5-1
TGCGCCAGCAGCAGGGAGATCACCGGGGAGCTGTTTTTT
CASSREITGELFF
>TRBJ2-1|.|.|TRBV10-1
TGCGCCAGCAGTTCGAGCGGTACGGGGAATGAGCAGTTCTTC
CASSSSGTGNEQFF
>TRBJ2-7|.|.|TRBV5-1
TGCGCCAGCAGCCTTCTGGGGGTTCGTGGCTACGAGCAGTACTTC
CASSLLGVRGYEQYF
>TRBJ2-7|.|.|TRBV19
TGTGCCAGTAGTAGGGCCGTCCCCTACGAGCAGTACTTC
CASSRAVPYEQYF